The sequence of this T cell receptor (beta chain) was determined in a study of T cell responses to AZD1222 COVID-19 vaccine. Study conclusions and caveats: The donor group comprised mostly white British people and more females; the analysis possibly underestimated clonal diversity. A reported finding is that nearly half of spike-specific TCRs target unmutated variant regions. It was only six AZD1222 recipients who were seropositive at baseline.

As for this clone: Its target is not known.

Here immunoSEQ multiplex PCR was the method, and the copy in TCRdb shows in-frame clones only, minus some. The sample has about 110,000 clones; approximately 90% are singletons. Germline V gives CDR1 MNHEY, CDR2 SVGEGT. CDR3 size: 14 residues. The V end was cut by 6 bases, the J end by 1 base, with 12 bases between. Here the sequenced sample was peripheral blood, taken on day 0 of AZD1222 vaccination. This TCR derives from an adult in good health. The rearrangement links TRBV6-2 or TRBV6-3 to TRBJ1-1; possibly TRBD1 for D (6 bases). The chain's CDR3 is CASRYLTGNTEAFF. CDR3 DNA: TGTGCCAGCAGATACCTGACAGGGAACACTGAAGCTTTCTTT.